Sequencing of this T cell receptor beta chain was carried out in a study of blood T cell repertoires in COVID-19. Overall study context: COVID-19 samples collected from the United States, Italy and Spain covered acute and convalescent phases. Nucleic acid was either cDNA or gDNA, and it came from T cells, B-cell-depleted T cells, or PBMCs.

As processed by the authors: Reference gene primer amplification yielded estimated nucleated cell counts. Libraries were prepared by immunoSEQ multiplex PCR; TCRdb keeps only in-frame clonotypes and omits some of them. The V and J calls and clone size come from that table; D and trimming were worked out from the DNA. The sample has about 74,000 clones; about 80% are singletons. This clone was found a few times. Germline CDR1 reads MNHEY; CDR2 reads SVGAGI. The CDR3 loop spans 12 amino acids. With 6 bases removed from V and 2 bases from J, the gap between germline ends came to 8 bases. What was sequenced was peripheral blood. The sequence came from a man older than 75 with acute or convalescent COVID-19. The chain uses TRBV6-5 and TRBJ2-7; D is unclear. The CDR3 loop is CASRDIAYEQYF. Here the CDR3 DNA reads TGTGCCAGCAGAGACATAGCCTACGAGCAGTACTTC.